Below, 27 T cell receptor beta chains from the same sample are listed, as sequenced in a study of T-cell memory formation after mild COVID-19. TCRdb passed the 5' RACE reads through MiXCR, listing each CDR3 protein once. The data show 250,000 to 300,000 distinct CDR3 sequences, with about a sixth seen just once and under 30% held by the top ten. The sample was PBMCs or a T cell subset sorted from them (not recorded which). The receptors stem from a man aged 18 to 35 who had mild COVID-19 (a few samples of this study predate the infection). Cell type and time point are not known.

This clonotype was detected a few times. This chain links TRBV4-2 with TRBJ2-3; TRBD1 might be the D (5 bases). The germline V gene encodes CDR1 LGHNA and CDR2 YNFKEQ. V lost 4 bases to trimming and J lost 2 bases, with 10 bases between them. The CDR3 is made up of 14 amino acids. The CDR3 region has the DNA TGTGCCAGCAGCCGGGTAGGGGACACAGATACGCAGTATTTT. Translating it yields CASSRVGDTDTQYF.

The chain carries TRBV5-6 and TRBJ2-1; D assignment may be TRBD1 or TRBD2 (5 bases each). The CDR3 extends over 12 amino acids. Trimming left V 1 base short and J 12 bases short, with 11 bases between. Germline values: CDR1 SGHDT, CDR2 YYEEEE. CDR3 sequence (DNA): TGTGCCAGCAGCTTGACCAGTGGGGGGCAGTTCTTC. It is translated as CASSLTSGGQFF.

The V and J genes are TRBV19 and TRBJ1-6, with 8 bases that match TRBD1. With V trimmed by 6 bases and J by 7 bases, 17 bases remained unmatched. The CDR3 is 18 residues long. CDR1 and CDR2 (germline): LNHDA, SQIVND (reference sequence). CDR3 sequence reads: CASSRPTTGQVWNSPLHF. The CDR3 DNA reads TGTGCCAGTAGCCGTCCTACAACGGGACAGGTTTGGAATTCACCCCTCCACTTT.

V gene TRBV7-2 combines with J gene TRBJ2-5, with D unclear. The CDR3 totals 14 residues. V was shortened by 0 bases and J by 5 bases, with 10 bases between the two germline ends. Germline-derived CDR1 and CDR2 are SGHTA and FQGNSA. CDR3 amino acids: CASSLAPLPETQYF. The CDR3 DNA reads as TGTGCCAGCAGCTTAGCGCCGTTACCTGAGACCCAGTACTTC.

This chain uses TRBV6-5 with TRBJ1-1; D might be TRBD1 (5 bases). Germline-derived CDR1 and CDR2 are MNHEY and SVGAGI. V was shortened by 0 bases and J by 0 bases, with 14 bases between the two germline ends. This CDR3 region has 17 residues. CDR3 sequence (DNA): TGTGCCAGCAGTTACTCGAGTTGGACACCTATGAACACTGAAGCTTTCTTT. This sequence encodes CASSYSSWTPMNTEAFF.

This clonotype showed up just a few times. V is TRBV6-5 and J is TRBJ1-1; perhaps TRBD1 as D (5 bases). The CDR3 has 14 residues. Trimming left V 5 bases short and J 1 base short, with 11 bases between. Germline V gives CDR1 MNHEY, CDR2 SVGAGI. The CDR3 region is CASSTQTENTEAFF. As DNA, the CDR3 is TGTGCCAGCAGTACCCAGACAGAGAACACTGAAGCTTTCTTT.

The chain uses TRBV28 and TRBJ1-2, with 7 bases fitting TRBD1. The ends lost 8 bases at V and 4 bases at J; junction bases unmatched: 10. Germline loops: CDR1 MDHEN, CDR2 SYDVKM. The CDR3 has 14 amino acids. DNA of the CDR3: TGTGCCAGCGTGCCCCCGGGACAGATCTATGGCTACACCTTC. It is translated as CASVPPGQIYGYTF.

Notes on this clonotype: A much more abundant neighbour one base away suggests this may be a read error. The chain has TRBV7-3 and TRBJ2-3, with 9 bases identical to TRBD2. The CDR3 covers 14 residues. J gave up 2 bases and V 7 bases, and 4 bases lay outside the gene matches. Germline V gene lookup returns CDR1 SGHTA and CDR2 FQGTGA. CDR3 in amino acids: CASTLAGPTDTQYF. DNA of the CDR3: TGTGCCAGCACCCTAGCGGGGCCCACAGATACGCAGTATTTT.

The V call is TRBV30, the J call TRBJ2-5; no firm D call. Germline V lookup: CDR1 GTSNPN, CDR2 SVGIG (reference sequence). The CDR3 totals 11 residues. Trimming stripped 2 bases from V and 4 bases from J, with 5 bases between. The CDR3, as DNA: TGTGCCTGGAGTCCCGGAGAGACCCAGTACTTC. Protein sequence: CAWSPGETQYF.

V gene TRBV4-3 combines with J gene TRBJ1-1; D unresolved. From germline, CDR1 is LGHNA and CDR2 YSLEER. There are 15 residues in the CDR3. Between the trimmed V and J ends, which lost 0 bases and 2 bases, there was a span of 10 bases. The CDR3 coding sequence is TGCGCCAGCAGCCAAGAAGGCTGGGAAAACACTGAAGCTTTCTTT. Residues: CASSQEGWENTEAFF.

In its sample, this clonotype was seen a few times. The CDR3 sequence: CASSFAGYSYEQYV. The DNA for the CDR3 is TGTGCCAGCAGTTTTGCGGGGTACTCCTACGAGCAGTACGTC. The rearrangement links TRBV28 to TRBJ2-7; weak D call: TRBD2 (6 bases). With 3 bases removed from V and 0 bases from J, the gap between germline ends came to 9 bases. Germline CDR1 is MDHEN and CDR2 is SYDVKM. This CDR3 is 14 amino acids long.

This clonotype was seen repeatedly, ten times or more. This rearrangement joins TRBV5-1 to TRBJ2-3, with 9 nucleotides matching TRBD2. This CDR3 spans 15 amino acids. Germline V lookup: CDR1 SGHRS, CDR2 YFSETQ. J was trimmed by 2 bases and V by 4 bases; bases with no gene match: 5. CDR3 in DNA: TGCGCCAGCAGCCTCCTAGCGGGGCTCACAGATACGCAGTATTTT. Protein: CASSLLAGLTDTQYF.

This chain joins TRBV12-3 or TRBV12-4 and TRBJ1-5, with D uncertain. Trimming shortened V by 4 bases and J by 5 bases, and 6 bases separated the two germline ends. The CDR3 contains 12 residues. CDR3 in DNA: TGTGCCAGCAGTTGGTCGGATCAGCCCCAGCATTTT. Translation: CASSWSDQPQHF.

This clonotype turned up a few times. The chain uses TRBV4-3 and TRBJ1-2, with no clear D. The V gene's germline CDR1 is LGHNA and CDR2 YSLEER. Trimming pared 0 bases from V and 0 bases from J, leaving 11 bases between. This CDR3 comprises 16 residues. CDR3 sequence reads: CASSQDWPRTNYGYTF. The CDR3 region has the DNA TGCGCCAGCAGCCAAGATTGGCCGAGAACTAACTATGGCTACACCTTC.

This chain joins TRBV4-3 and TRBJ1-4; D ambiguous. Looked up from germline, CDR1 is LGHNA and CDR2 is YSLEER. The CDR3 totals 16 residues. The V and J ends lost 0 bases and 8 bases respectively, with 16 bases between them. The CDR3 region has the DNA TGCGCCAGCAGCCAAGAGGGAAATAGGGATGGGGAAAAACTGTTTTTT. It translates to CASSQEGNRDGEKLFF.

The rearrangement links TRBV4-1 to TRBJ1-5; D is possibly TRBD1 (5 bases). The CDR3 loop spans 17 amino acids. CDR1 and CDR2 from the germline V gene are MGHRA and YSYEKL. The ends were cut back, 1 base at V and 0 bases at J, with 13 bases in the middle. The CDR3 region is CASSQAPGLHSNQPQHF. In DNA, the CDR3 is TGCGCCAGCAGCCAAGCTCCGGGACTTCATAGCAATCAGCCCCAGCATTTT.

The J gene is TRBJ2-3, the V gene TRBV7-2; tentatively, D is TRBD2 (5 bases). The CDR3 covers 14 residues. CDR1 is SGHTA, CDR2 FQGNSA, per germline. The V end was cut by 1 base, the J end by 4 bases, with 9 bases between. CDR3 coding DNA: TGTGCCAGCAGCTTAGATGGGCGGGCAGATACGCAGTATTTT. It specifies CASSLDGRADTQYF.

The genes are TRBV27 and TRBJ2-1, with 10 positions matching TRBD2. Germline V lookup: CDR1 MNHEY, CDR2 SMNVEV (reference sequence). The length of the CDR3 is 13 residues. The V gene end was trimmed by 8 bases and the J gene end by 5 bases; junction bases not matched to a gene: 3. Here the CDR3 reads CASWTSGHNEQFF. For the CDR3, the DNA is TGTGCCAGCTGGACTAGCGGTCACAATGAGCAGTTCTTC.

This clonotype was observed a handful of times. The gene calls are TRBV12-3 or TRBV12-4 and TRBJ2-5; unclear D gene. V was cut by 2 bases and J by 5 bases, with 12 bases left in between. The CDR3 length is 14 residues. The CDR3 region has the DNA TGTGCCAGCAGTTTAACGCCTTCGAGGGAGACCCAGTACTTC. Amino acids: CASSLTPSRETQYF.

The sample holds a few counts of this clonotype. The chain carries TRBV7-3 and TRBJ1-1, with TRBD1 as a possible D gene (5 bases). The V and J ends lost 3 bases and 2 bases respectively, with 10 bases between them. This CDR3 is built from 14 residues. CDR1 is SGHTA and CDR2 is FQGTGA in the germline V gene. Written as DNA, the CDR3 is TGTGCCAGCAGCTTGGGGGTATCCAACACTGAAGCTTTCTTT. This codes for CASSLGVSNTEAFF.

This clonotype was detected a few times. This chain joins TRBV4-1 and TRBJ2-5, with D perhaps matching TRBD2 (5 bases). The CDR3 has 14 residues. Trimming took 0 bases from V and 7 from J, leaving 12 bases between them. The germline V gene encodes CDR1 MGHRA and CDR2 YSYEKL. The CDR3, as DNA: TGCGCCAGCAGCCAAGATGGGAGCTGGGGGACCCAGTACTTC. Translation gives CASSQDGSWGTQYF.

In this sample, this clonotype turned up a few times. CDR3 residues: CSARHGTGAYEGQPQHF. DNA of the CDR3: TGCAGTGCTAGACATGGGACAGGGGCGTATGAAGGTCAGCCCCAGCATTTT. The chain is built from TRBV20-1 and TRBJ1-5; TRBD1 agrees at 10 bases. Germline CDR1 and CDR2: DFQATT and SNEGSKA (reference sequence). CDR3 length: 17 residues. Losses at the gene ends were 2 bases for V and 6 bases for J; bases not matched to a gene: 13.

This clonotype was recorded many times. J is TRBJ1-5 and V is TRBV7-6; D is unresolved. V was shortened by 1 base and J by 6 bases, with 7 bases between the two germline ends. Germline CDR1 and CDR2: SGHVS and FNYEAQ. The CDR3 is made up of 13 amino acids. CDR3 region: CASSLGAGQPQHF. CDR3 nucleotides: TGTGCCAGCAGCTTAGGTGCGGGTCAGCCCCAGCATTTT.

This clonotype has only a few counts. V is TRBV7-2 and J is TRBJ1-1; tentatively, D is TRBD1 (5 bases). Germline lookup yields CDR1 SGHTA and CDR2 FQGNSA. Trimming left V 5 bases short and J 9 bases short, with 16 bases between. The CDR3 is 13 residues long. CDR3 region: CASSTNDREKAFF. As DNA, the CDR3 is TGTGCCAGCAGCACCAATGACAGAGAGAAAGCTTTCTTT.

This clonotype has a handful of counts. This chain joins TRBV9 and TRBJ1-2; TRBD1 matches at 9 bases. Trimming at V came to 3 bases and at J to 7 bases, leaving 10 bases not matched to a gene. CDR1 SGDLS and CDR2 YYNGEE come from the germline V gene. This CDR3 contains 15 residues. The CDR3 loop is CASSAAGTGNGGYTF. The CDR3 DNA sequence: TGTGCCAGCAGCGCCGCCGGGACAGGGAACGGTGGCTACACCTTC.

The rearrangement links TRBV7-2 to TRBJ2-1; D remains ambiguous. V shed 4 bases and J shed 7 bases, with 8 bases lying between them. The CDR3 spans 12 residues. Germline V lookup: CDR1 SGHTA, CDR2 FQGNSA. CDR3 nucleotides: TGTGCCAGCAGCTCGATGGGTAATGAGCAGTTCTTC. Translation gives CASSSMGNEQFF.

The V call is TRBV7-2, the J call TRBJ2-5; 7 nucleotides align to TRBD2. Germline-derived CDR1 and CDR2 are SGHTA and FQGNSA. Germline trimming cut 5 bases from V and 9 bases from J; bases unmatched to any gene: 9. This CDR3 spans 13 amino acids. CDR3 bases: TGTGCCAGCAGCAACCGAGGGAGGGTGGCCCAGTACTTC. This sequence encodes CASSNRGRVAQYF.